This is a list of T cell receptor beta chains from one sample in a study of T cells in Graves' hyperthyroidism and ophthalmopathy. TCRdb reprocessed the multiplex PCR reads with MiXCR, giving one entry per CDR3 protein. The sample lists 250,000 to 300,000 distinct CDR3 sequences; roughly 19% were seen once. Source material: blood. The receptors were sampled from a man in his fifties with Graves' ophthalmopathy. Each CDR3 is given with its conserved first and last residue. Fields, in order: V gene, J gene, D gene, clone size, CDR3 protein, CDR3 DNA. A D gene is named only where the DNA matches it firmly. Where a row states a size, it is once, few, many or the class of an expanded clone; other rows omit it.

>TRBV30|TRBJ1-4|.|few
CAWRPGTEEKLFF
TGTGCCTGGAGGCCAGGGACGGAAGAAAAACTGTTTTTT
>TRBV20-1|TRBJ2-1|TRBD2|few
CSATEGTSPYNEQFF
TGCAGTGCTACTGAGGGGACTAGCCCCTACAATGAGCAGTTCTTC
>TRBV2|TRBJ2-1|TRBD2|.
CASSALGLAGGRSSYNEQFF
TGTGCCAGCAGTGCCCTGGGACTAGCGGGAGGGCGGAGCTCCTACAATGAGCAGTTCTTC
>TRBV6-1|TRBJ2-3|.|.
CASSEALGTTDTQYF
TGTGCCAGCAGTGAAGCCCTGGGGACTACAGATACGCAGTATTTT
>TRBV6-1|TRBJ2-7|TRBD2|few
CASSEEIAGAGEQYF
TGTGCCAGCAGTGAAGAAATTGCGGGAGCGGGAGAGCAGTACTTC
>TRBV28|TRBJ1-4|TRBD1|many
CASSLQGGNEKLFF
TGTGCCAGCAGCCTACAGGGGGGGAATGAAAAACTGTTTTTT
>TRBV20-1|TRBJ2-5|.|few
CSARDWKGKETQYF
TGCAGTGCTAGAGATTGGAAAGGCAAAGAGACCCAGTACTTC
>TRBV6-1|TRBJ1-5|.|few
CASRQQGNSNQPQHF
TGTGCCAGCAGGCAACAGGGAAATAGCAATCAGCCCCAGCATTTT
>TRBV27|TRBJ1-2|.|.
CASSLTGIYGYTF
TGTGCCAGCAGCCTTACAGGGATCTATGGCTACACCTTC
>TRBV28|TRBJ2-2|.|many
CASSLMGGGTGELFF
TGTGCCAGCAGTTTAATGGGAGGAGGCACCGGGGAGCTGTTTTTT
>TRBV28|TRBJ1-4|TRBD1|few
CASSLQGQGTNEKLFF
TGTGCCAGCAGCCTCCAAGGACAGGGAACTAATGAAAAACTGTTTTTT
>TRBV11-1|TRBJ1-2|.|many
CASSFGQRDGYTF
TGTGCCAGCAGCTTCGGCCAGCGGGATGGCTACACCTTC
>TRBV11-2|TRBJ2-7|.|many
CASSLDFEQYF
TGTGCCAGCAGCCTAGACTTCGAGCAGTACTTC
>TRBV19|TRBJ2-6|TRBD1|.
CASIRTGGGANVLTF
TGTGCCAGTATTAGGACAGGCGGAGGGGCCAACGTCCTGACTTTC
>TRBV3-1|TRBJ1-2|.|many
CASSQDRGGQLYGYTF
TGTGCCAGCAGCCAAGATCGGGGAGGGCAACTCTATGGCTACACCTTC
>TRBV28|TRBJ1-6|TRBD1|.
CASRPLGQENSPLHF
TGTGCCAGCAGACCCCTCGGACAGGAAAATTCACCCCTCCACTTT
>TRBV6-1|TRBJ1-5|.|few
CASRQTGLNQPQHF
TGTGCCAGCAGACAGACAGGATTGAATCAGCCCCAGCATTTT
>TRBV2|TRBJ2-3|.|few
CASSRDISDTQYF
TGTGCCAGCAGCCGAGACATCTCAGATACGCAGTATTTT
>TRBV6-1|TRBJ1-2|TRBD1|.
CASSEDGQEGYGYTF
TGTGCCAGCAGTGAAGATGGACAGGAGGGCTATGGCTACACCTTC
>TRBV29-1|TRBJ1-2|TRBD1|.
CSVEWDREDYGYTF
TGCAGCGTTGAATGGGACAGGGAGGACTATGGCTACACCTTC
>TRBV12-3/TRBV12-4|TRBJ1-4|TRBD1|few
CASSTGTGAEKLFF
TGTGCCAGCAGTACCGGGACAGGGGCTGAAAAACTGTTTTTT
>TRBV20-1|TRBJ2-2|.|few
CSARDPRVGDTGELFF
TGCAGTGCTAGAGACCCCAGGGTCGGGGACACCGGGGAGCTGTTTTTT
>TRBV20-1|TRBJ1-3|TRBD1|.
CSAARDRDGNTIYF
TGCAGTGCTGCTCGGGACAGGGATGGAAACACCATATATTTT
>TRBV6-1|TRBJ1-1|.|many
CASRPSGGAQNTEAFF
TGTGCCAGCAGACCCAGTGGGGGGGCCCAGAACACTGAAGCTTTCTTT
>TRBV6-5|TRBJ1-3|TRBD1|.
CASSYSGQGNGNTIYF
TGTGCCAGCAGTTACTCGGGACAGGGGAATGGAAACACCATATATTTT
>TRBV29-1|TRBJ1-1|.|few
CSAKVDLNTEAFF
TGCAGCGCGAAGGTGGACTTAAACACTGAAGCTTTCTTT
>TRBV28|TRBJ1-2|.|many
CASSLGGGVRYGYTF
TGTGCCAGCAGTTTAGGGGGGGGGGTCCGCTATGGCTACACCTTC
>TRBV28|TRBJ2-3|TRBD2|many
CASSGPGLAGGTDTQYF
TGTGCCAGCAGTGGACCGGGACTAGCGGGAGGAACGGATACGCAGTATTTT
>TRBV11-2|TRBJ2-7|.|many
CASRLGSHRHEQYF
TGTGCCTCACGGCTCGGGAGCCATCGCCACGAGCAGTACTTC
>TRBV12-3/TRBV12-4|TRBJ2-4|TRBD1|.
CASTRGTGGLAKNIQYF
TGTGCCAGCACCCGAGGGACAGGGGGGCTAGCCAAAAACATTCAGTACTTC
>TRBV28|TRBJ2-7|TRBD2|many
CASSFPGLTYEQYF
TGTGCCAGCAGTTTTCCGGGACTAACATACGAGCAGTACTTC
>TRBV19|TRBJ1-5|TRBD1|.
CASSLPPQGRQPQHF
TGTGCCAGTAGCCTCCCCCCACAGGGGAGACAGCCCCAGCATTTT
>TRBV6-1|TRBJ1-3|.|once
CASSSSGSSGNTIYF
TGTGCCAGCAGTAGTTCCGGGTCCTCTGGAAACACCATATATTTT
>TRBV6-5|TRBJ2-7|.|many
CASSYGGVVYEQYF
TGTGCCAGCAGTTACGGCGGGGTAGTCTACGAGCAGTACTTC
>TRBV20-1|TRBJ1-6|.|.
CSASTGSNSPLHF
TGCAGTGCTAGTACGGGGTCCAATTCACCCCTCCACTTT
>TRBV2|TRBJ2-2|.|many
CASTSETGELFF
TGTGCCAGCACTAGCGAGACCGGGGAGCTGTTTTTT
>TRBV7-3|TRBJ2-5|TRBD1|many
CASSPQSTGVETQYF
TGTGCCAGCAGCCCCCAATCGACAGGGGTGGAGACCCAGTACTTC
>TRBV11-2|TRBJ2-5|.|many
CASSAGTYQETQYF
TGTGCCAGCAGCGCCGGGACTTACCAAGAGACCCAGTACTTC
>TRBV6-1|TRBJ2-6|.|.
CASSTGDSGANVLTF
TGTGCCAGCAGTACTGGGGATTCTGGGGCCAACGTCCTGACTTTC
>TRBV11-1|TRBJ2-6|.|.
CASSYYRGANVLTF
TGTGCCAGCAGCTATTATAGGGGGGCCAACGTCCTGACTTTC
>TRBV11-2|TRBJ1-1|.|many
CASSFGGAENTEAFF
TGTGCCAGCAGCTTTGGGGGCGCGGAGAACACTGAAGCTTTCTTT
>TRBV29-1|TRBJ1-1|.|few
CSVLRRDTEAFF
TGCAGCGTCCTAAGGAGGGACACTGAAGCTTTCTTT
>TRBV11-2|TRBJ2-7|.|many
CASSSLGWGSSPYEQYF
TGTGCCAGCAGCTCATTAGGGTGGGGCAGCTCGCCCTACGAGCAGTACTTC
>TRBV28|TRBJ2-3|TRBD2|few
CASSLFGRAGGTDTQYF
TGTGCCAGCAGTTTATTTGGGAGGGCCGGTGGCACAGATACGCAGTATTTT
>TRBV12-3/TRBV12-4|TRBJ2-1|TRBD2|.
CVSTPLAGKPQFF
TGTGTCAGCACCCCCCTAGCGGGAAAACCTCAGTTCTTC
>TRBV28|TRBJ2-7|.|once
CASSFLGVSYEQYF
TGTGCCAGCAGTTTTTTAGGGGTCTCCTACGAGCAGTACTTC
>TRBV6-1|TRBJ2-1|.|.
CASSPEGAGNSYNEQFF
TGTGCCAGCAGCCCCGAAGGGGCGGGTAACTCCTACAATGAGCAGTTCTTC
>TRBV29-1|TRBJ1-6|TRBD1|once
CSAGTGGNSTLHF
TGCAGCGCCGGGACAGGGGGAAATTCAACCCTCCACTTT